Only one count was recorded for the clone carrying this T cell receptor beta chain. Its antigen is unknown. This record comes from a study of cytomegalovirus exposure and HLA in healthy donors. Study conclusions and caveats: Cytomegalovirus association was listed for about 170 TCR beta chains. Most TCR sequences proved rare, with some public TCRs found in many donors. In vitro checks showed that a few CMV-associated chains really do target CMV antigens.

Some clones are missing from TCRdb's copy, which holds only in-frame ones; the method was immunoSEQ multiplex PCR. This sample carries roughly 260,000 clones, roughly 89% of them seen once, and the ten largest clones take roughly 0.4%. The study drew the donors from its 120-subject validation cohort, separate from the 666-subject first cohort. Germline-derived CDR1 and CDR2 are SNHLY and FYNNEI. The CDR3 loop spans 16 amino acids. V was clipped by 4 bases and J by 7 bases; unmatched bases: 9. Sequences were obtained from PBMCs. The TCR comes from a woman aged 18-29 years in good health and CMV-seronegative. The V gene is TRBV2, the J gene TRBJ2-1; 11 positions agree with TRBD2. CDR3 in DNA: TGTGCCAGCAGTGGGGTGCGACTAGCGGGACTTAATGAGCAGTTCTTC. This translates into CASSGVRLAGLNEQFF.